This T cell receptor beta chain was profiled in a study of blood T cell repertoires in COVID-19. For the study at large: COVID-19 samples collected from the United States, Italy and Spain covered acute and convalescent phases. The cDNA or gDNA used as material had been derived from T cells, B-cell-depleted T cells, or PBMCs.

Measured with immunoSEQ multiplex PCR; TCRdb has only the in-frame clones, and not every one. Here the sample spans fewer than 250,000 clones, 92% being singletons. This CDR3 region has 14 residues. In germline, CDR1 is ENHRY, CDR2 SYGVKD. V lost 4 bases, J lost 1 base, and 11 bases lay in between. The sequenced sample consisted of peripheral blood. The chain joins TRBV10-3 to TRBJ2-7, with a weak D call TRBD1 (6 bases). The source is a man aged 25 to 45 with acute or convalescent COVID-19. CDR3 protein: CAISGGTLSYEQYF. The CDR3, as DNA: TGTGCCATCAGTGGGGGGACACTATCCTACGAGCAGTACTTC.